This T cell receptor beta chain was sequenced in a study of blood T cell repertoires in COVID-19 (dated by TCRdb to 2018 to 2020). In terms of the full investigation: Recovered participants in ImmuneRACE Cohort 3 were defined as having two consecutive negative NP/OP PCR tests, clearance from a healthcare professional, or resolution of symptoms. The collaborator samples originated in the United States, Italy and Spain and spanned the acute and convalescent phases of COVID-19. The prospective study material was composed of cDNA or gDNA derived from T cells, B-cell-depleted T cells, or PBMCs. The dataset comprised deeply sampled blood TCRbeta repertoires from subjects exposed to, actively infected with, or recovered from COVID-19. The repertoires were made available in a free public database intended to serve as a resource for research on the immune response to SARS-CoV-2. Samples were obtained from the ongoing ImmuneRACE study (first 160 participants) and from 1,200 or so subjects provided by 6 global collaborators. Sample metadata almost always included a de-identified subject ID, COVID-19 status, age in years and sex. Where available, HLA class I and class II types were obtained from metadata supplied by the sample provider rather than from assay-based typing.

TCRbeta CDR3 regions were amplified from genomic DNA by means of the immunoSEQ Assay, a bias-controlled multiplex PCR. As for how the authors treated the data: Within the assay, amplification of reference gene primers was used to estimate how many nucleated cells each sample contained. Sequence reads were collapsed and filtered to measure the absolute abundance of every unique TCRbeta CDR3 rearrangement. For each sample, productive Simpson clonality was calculated as the square root of Simpson's diversity index over productive rearrangements. TCRdb stores this immuneACCESS table with in-frame sequences only. Part of the clones is absent; in the studies checked, under half of the shortfall reflects unresolved V genes, and no reason is known for the rest. D and trimming come from the DNA, and the V and J calls and clone size come from that table. The sample table shows around 190,000 clones, and roughly nine tenths are seen once. The top ten clonotypes cover around 24% of the sample.

Study-wide findings and limitations: Clinical and demographic metadata were provided uncurated, with the amount varying by source and participant.

The CDR3 numbers 16 residues from cysteine through phenylalanine. The read is trimmed to its CDR3 DNA, 48 bases read in frame from base 1. The V and J ends are trimmed by 3 bases and 4 bases, leaving 18 bases between them. CDR1 and CDR2 were assigned from the germline V gene as MNHEY and SVGAGI. Notes on this clone: Its antigen is unknown. No base-level quality is on record; no much larger clone is a single base apart.

Enrolling through a virtual design, the prospective study's participants ranged in age from about 18 to 89 years and lived across 20 to 25 United States geographic areas. In the prospective study, cohorts were assigned on the basis of participant-reported clinical history obtained from a screening survey and a study questionnaire. In the prospective study, mobile phlebotomists collected whole blood, serum and a nasopharyngeal or oropharyngeal swab from each participant. Additional blood draws and questionnaires over a roughly two-month period could optionally be provided by prospective study participants. Prospective study blood samples were shipped either frozen or at room temperature before DNA extraction.

Sample: PBMCs or T cells enriched from blood (not recorded which). This receptor was taken from a woman between 35 and 50 years old in a cohort exposed to, infected with or recovered from COVID-19 (not recorded which). Recombination joined TRBV6-5 with TRBJ1-1, with the D gene call left open. The nucleotide sequence is TGTGCCAGCAGTTATTCTCGGGCAGCACGGGGCACTGAAGCTTTCTTT. Translated, it gives CASSYSRAARGTEAFF.